The sequence of this T cell receptor (beta chain) was determined in a study of blood T cells in healthy people across ages. Notes on the study in general: What prevented conclusive comparison of naive and antigen-experienced cells was that PBMCs were unsorted.

Trimming took 6 bases from V and 10 from J, leaving 11 bases between them. CDR3 length: 11 residues. The germline V gene has CDR1 KGHDR and CDR2 SFDVKD. Turning to this clonotype: Antigen unknown.

It was with a sample-barcoded 5' primer and a J-beta primer mix that a second PCR of about 6 to 11 cycles was run. With 12 random nucleotides, a template-switch adaptor tagged each individual cDNA molecule. TCRdb independently ran MiXCR on the 5' RACE reads; one entry per CDR3 protein. This sample has 1.5 million to 2 million distinct CDR3 sequences; around half occur once, and the top ten carry over 2%. Drawn from each donor were 8.5 to 10 milliliters of peripheral blood. The chain links TRBV24-1 to TRBJ1-1, with D possibly being TRBD1 (6 bases). Material: blood. This TCR came from a woman aged 40 to 50 in good health. In DNA, the CDR3 is TGTGCCACCAGTCTGGGGGCGTCAGCTTTCTTT. It yields the protein CATSLGASAFF.